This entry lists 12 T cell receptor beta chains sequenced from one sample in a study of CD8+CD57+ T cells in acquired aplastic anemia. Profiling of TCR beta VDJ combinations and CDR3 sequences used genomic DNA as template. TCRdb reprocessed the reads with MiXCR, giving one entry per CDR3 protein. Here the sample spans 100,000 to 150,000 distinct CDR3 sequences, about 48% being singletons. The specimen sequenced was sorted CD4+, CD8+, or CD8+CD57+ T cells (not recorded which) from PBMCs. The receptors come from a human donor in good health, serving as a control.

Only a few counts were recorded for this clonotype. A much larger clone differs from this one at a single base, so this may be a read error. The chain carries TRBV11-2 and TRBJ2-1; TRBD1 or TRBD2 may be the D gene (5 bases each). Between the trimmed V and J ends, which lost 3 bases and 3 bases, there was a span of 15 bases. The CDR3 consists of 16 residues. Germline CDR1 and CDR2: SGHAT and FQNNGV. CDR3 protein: CASSFPHRGIYNEQFF. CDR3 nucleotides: TGTGCCAGCAGCTTTCCCCATCGGGGCATCTACAATGAGCAGTTCTTC.

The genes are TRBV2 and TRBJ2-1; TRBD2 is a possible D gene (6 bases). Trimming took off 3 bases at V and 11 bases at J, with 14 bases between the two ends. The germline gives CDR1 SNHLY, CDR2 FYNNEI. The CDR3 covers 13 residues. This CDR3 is CASSDQWAGKQFF. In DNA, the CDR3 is TGTGCCAGCAGTGATCAGTGGGCGGGGAAGCAGTTCTTC.

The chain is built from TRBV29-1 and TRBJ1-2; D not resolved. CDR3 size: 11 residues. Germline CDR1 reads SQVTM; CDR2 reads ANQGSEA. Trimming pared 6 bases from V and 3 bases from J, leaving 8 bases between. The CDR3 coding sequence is TGCAGCGTCGTGGAGGACTATGGCTACACCTTC. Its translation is CSVVEDYGYTF.

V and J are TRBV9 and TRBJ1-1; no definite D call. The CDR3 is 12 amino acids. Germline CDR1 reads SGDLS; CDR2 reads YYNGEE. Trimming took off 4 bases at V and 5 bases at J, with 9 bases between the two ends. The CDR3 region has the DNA TGTGCCAGCAGCCGGACGGGAACTGAAGCTTTCTTT. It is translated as CASSRTGTEAFF.

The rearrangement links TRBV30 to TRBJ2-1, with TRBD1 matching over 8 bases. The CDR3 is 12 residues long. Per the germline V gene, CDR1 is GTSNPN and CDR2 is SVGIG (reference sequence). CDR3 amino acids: CFGQGAGNEQFF. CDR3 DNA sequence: TGTTTTGGGCAGGGGGCGGGCAATGAGCAGTTCTTC.

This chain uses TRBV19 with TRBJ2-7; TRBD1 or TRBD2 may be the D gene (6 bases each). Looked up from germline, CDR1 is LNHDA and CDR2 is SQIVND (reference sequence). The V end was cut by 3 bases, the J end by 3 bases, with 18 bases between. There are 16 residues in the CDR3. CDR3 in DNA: TGTGCCAGTAGTATGGCAGGGGAGGAATTGGGCTACGAGCAGTACTTC. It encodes CASSMAGEELGYEQYF.

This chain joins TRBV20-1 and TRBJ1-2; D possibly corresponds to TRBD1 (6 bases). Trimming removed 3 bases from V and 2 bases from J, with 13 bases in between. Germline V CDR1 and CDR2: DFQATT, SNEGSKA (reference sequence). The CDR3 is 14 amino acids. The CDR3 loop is CSARTARGNYGYTF. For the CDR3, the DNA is TGCAGTGCTAGGACAGCCAGGGGAAACTATGGCTACACCTTC.

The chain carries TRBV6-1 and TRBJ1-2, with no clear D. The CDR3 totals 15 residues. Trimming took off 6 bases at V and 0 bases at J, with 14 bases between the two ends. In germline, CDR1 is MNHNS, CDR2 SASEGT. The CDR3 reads CASSSRKGANYGYTF. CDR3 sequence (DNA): TGTGCCAGCAGCTCAAGGAAGGGAGCTAACTATGGCTACACCTTC.

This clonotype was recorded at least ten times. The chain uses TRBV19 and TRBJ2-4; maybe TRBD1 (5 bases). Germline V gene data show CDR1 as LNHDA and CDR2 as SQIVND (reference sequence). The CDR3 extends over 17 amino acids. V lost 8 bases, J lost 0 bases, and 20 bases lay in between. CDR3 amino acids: CASSELQVTLAKNIQYF. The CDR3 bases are TGTGCCAGTTCCGAACTACAGGTTACTCTAGCCAAAAACATTCAGTACTTC.

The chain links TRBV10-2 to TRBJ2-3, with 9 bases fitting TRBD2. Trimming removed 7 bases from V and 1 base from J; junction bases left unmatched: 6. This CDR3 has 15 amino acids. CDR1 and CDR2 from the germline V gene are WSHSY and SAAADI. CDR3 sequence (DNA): TGCGCCAGCAACCCTAGCGGGAAGGGCACAGATACGCAGTATTTT. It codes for CASNPSGKGTDTQYF.

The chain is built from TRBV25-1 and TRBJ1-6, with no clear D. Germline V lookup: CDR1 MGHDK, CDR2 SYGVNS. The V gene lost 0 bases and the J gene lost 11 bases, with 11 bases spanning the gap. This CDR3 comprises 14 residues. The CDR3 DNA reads TGTGCCAGCAGTGAATATAATGGCGTCCCACCCCTCCACTTT. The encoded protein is CASSEYNGVPPLHF. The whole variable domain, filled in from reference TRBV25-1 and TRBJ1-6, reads EADIYQTPRYLVIGTGKKITLECSQTMGHDKMYWYQQDPGMELHLIHYSYGVNSTEKGDLSSESTVSRIRTEHFPLTLESARPSHTSQYLCASSEYNGVPPLHFGNGTRLTVT.

CDR3 sequence (DNA): TGTGCCACCAGCACGGCAGTTCGTAATTCACCCCTCCACTTT. Its translation is CATSTAVRNSPLHF. This chain joins TRBV15 and TRBJ1-6; D gene uncertain. This CDR3 has 14 residues. Trimming removed 4 bases at V and 6 bases at J, with 10 bases between. Germline V lookup: CDR1 LNHNV, CDR2 YYDKDF (reference sequence).